This record covers a single T cell receptor (beta chain). This entry is derived from a study of control samples from healthy donors and cancer patients. Germline V gene data show CDR1 as MNHEY and CDR2 as SVGEGT. The germline V and J ends were trimmed by 0 bases and 0 bases, with 18 bases remaining between them. The CDR3 covers 20 residues. Repertoires were generated with immunoSEQ multiplex PCR, while TCRdb's copy carries only in-frame clones and drops some. The sample has 150,000 to 170,000 clones, approximately 94% seen once. This sequence was found in a middle-aged man in good health. The chain recombines TRBV6-2 or TRBV6-3 with TRBJ2-6; D may be TRBD1 (5 bases). Source material: blood. The CDR3 sequence: CASSYSMAIGHHSGANVLTF. The CDR3 DNA reads as TGTGCCAGCAGTTACTCGATGGCGATCGGACACCACTCTGGGGCCAACGTCCTGACTTTC.